These 28 T cell receptor beta chains originate from one sample sequenced in a study of T-cell reconstitution after alpha-beta-depleted transplantation in children. A library of TCRbeta sequences, prepared with unique molecular identifiers, was generated. TCRdb re-derived calls from the PCR reads in MiXCR, one entry per CDR3 protein. Here the sample spans 85,000 to 120,000 distinct CDR3 sequences, 7.5% to 9.5% being singletons. This specimen consisted of PBMCs, obtained before TCRalphabeta/CD19-depleted stem cell transplant. Receptors originate from a boy aged 2 to 10 with acute lymphoblastic leukemia, due to receive a stem cell transplant.

This clonotype was picked up many times. This chain joins TRBV28 and TRBJ1-2, with D perhaps TRBD1 (6 bases). This CDR3 region has 14 residues. Germline CDR1 is MDHEN and CDR2 is SYDVKM. Trimming took off 6 bases at V and 1 base at J, with 12 bases between the two ends. Written as DNA, the CDR3 is TGTGCCAGCAGCAGTACAGGGAATAACTATGGCTACACCTTC. Protein product: CASSSTGNNYGYTF.

This chain links TRBV28 with TRBJ2-3; D call uncertain. The length of the CDR3 is 15 residues. With 7 bases removed from V and 1 base from J, the gap between germline ends came to 15 bases. Germline V gene data show CDR1 as MDHEN and CDR2 as SYDVKM. The CDR3 spells CASKPLRLGTDTQYF. CDR3 in DNA: TGTGCCAGCAAGCCTTTGAGGTTGGGCACAGATACGCAGTATTTT.

This clonotype was recorded many times. The V call is TRBV7-9, the J call TRBJ1-6, with D perhaps TRBD1 (6 bases). Germline V lookup: CDR1 SEHNR, CDR2 FQNEAQ (reference sequence). V lost 8 bases and J lost 3, with 11 bases in between. The CDR3 contains 14 residues. The CDR3 DNA follows: TGTGCCAGCGGTCCGGACAGCTATAATTCACCCCTCCACTTT. Amino acid sequence: CASGPDSYNSPLHF.

This clonotype was counted only a few times. CDR3 coding DNA: TGTGCCAGCAGTGAATCTTGGAGGGAATTAAAAGACGAGCAGTACTTC. This encodes CASSESWRELKDEQYF. The chain links TRBV25-1 to TRBJ2-7; TRBD2 is a possible D gene (6 bases). Per germline, CDR1 MGHDK and CDR2 SYGVNS. The length of the CDR3 is 16 residues. Between the trimmed V and J ends, which lost 1 base and 5 bases, there was a span of 18 bases.

The chain links TRBV7-2 to TRBJ1-1; D call uncertain. CDR1 and CDR2 (germline): SGHTA, FQGNSA. The CDR3 is 14 amino acids. V lost 0 bases and J 1 base, leaving 6 bases between the germline ends. The CDR3 nucleotides read TGTGCCAGCAGCTTAGCGCTTAAGAACACTGAAGCTTTCTTT. As protein: CASSLALKNTEAFF.

This clonotype was observed many times. The genes are TRBV5-6 and TRBJ2-5; 13 bases agree with TRBD2. CDR3 length: 16 amino acids. CDR1 is SGHDT, CDR2 YYEEEE, per germline. Trimming at V came to 4 bases and at J to 5 bases, leaving 8 bases not matched to a gene. CDR3 DNA sequence: TGTGCCAGCAGCCCCCGACTAGCGGGGGGTTACGAGACCCAGTACTTC. This gives the protein CASSPRLAGGYETQYF.

The gene calls are TRBV4-2 and TRBJ1-1; no reliable D call. The germline V gene encodes CDR1 LGHNA and CDR2 YNFKEQ. The CDR3 length is 18 residues. The ends were cut back, 5 bases at V and 0 bases at J, with 22 bases in the middle. CDR3 sequence reads: CASSNPPGGYSMNTEAFF. CDR3 coding DNA: TGTGCCAGCAGCAACCCGCCGGGCGGGTATTCCATGAACACTGAAGCTTTCTTT.

The J gene is TRBJ1-5, the V gene TRBV20-1; 7 bases fit TRBD1. V shed 0 bases, J shed 3 bases, and the junction held 8 bases outside the gene matches. The CDR3 is 16 amino acids. Germline CDR1 and CDR2: DFQATT and SNEGSKA (reference sequence). The CDR3 is CSARDPKQGTNQPQHF. The CDR3 nucleotides are TGCAGTGCTAGAGATCCCAAACAGGGGACCAATCAGCCCCAGCATTTT.

The chain employs TRBV7-3 and TRBJ1-1, with a weak D call TRBD1 (5 bases). The CDR3 length is 13 residues. The germline V and J ends were trimmed by 8 bases and 1 base, with 11 bases remaining between them. CDR1 is SGHTA, CDR2 FQGTGA, per germline. In DNA form, the CDR3 reads TGTGCCAGCGGGCTGGGGACGAACACTGAAGCTTTCTTT. It encodes CASGLGTNTEAFF.

In this sample, this clonotype turned up a few times. CDR3 coding DNA: TGTGCCAGCAGTCAACCTACAGGGGGCCCTGGCGGCGAGCAGTACTTC. Protein product: CASSQPTGGPGGEQYF. The chain uses TRBV27 and TRBJ2-7; TRBD1 agrees at 9 bases. There are 16 residues in the CDR3. Germline assignment: CDR1 MNHEY and CDR2 SMNVEV (reference sequence). Trimming removed 5 bases from V and 6 bases from J; junction bases left unmatched: 14.

In this sample, this clonotype turned up many times. The chain recombines TRBV25-1 with TRBJ1-2, with 11 bases fitting TRBD1. V was clipped by 6 bases and J by 7 bases; unmatched bases: 7. Per germline, CDR1 MGHDK and CDR2 SYGVNS. The CDR3 covers 14 residues. CDR3 amino acids: CASSLGQGAGGYTF. CDR3 in DNA: TGTGCCAGCAGCCTTGGACAGGGGGCGGGTGGCTACACCTTC.

This clonotype showed up many times. V is TRBV20-1 and J is TRBJ2-1; 14 bases match TRBD2. Germline V gives CDR1 DFQATT, CDR2 SNEGSKA (reference sequence). The junction had 8 bases not matched to a gene; V was cut back by 6 bases and J by 4 bases. CDR3 size: 16 residues. The CDR3 DNA sequence: TGCAGTGCCCCCCGGACTAGCGGGGGGTCGTACAATGAGCAGTTCTTC. Translating gives CSAPRTSGGSYNEQFF.

This clonotype showed up many times. This chain uses TRBV10-3 with TRBJ2-7; perhaps TRBD2 as D (6 bases). This CDR3 has 16 residues. Germline CDR1 is ENHRY and CDR2 is SYGVKD. The ends were cut back, 3 bases at V and 2 bases at J, with 17 bases in the middle. DNA of the CDR3: TGTGCCATCAGTGATACGGGGGACCCTCGCACCTACGAGCAGTACTTC. Amino acid sequence: CAISDTGDPRTYEQYF.

This clonotype was recorded many times. The CDR3 nucleotides are TGTGCCAGCTCACCATACACTAGCGAATCCTACAATGAGCAGTTCTTC. It encodes CASSPYTSESYNEQFF. This chain connects TRBV18 to TRBJ2-1; 7 bases match TRBD2. CDR3 length equals 16 residues. The trim removed 2 bases at V and 1 base at J, leaving 5 bases unmatched. Germline-derived CDR1 and CDR2 are KGHSH and LQKENI. The full variable domain, rest sourced from reference TRBV18 and TRBJ2-1, is NAGVMQNPRHLVRRRGQEARLRCSPMKGHSHVYWYRQLPEEGLKFMVYLQKENIIDESGMPKERFSAEFPKEGPSILRIQQVVRGDSAAYFCASSPYTSESYNEQFFGPGTRLTVL.

V and J are TRBV28 and TRBJ2-7, with 11 bases that match TRBD2. This CDR3 region has 16 residues. Germline-derived CDR1 and CDR2 are MDHEN and SYDVKM. After removal of 6 bases from V and 3 bases from J, the junction contained 10 bases not matched to a gene. The CDR3 region is CASRSIAGGTFYEQYF. CDR3 nucleotides: TGTGCCAGCAGGTCGATAGCGGGGGGGACCTTCTACGAGCAGTACTTC.

This clonotype was seen ten or more times. V is TRBV29-1 and J is TRBJ1-2, with 8 bases identical to TRBD1. Trimming cost V 6 bases and J 3 bases; bases outside gene matches: 3. This CDR3 comprises 12 residues. Germline CDR1 and CDR2: SQVTM and ANQGSEA. The CDR3 sequence: CSVKQGDYGYTF. The CDR3 coding sequence is TGCAGCGTCAAACAGGGGGACTATGGCTACACCTTC.

The V and J genes are TRBV5-1 and TRBJ2-3; TRBD2 matches at 10 bases. CDR1 and CDR2 from the germline V gene are SGHRS and YFSETQ. Unmatched junction bases numbered 9, after V lost 3 bases and J lost 5 bases. The CDR3 extends over 16 amino acids. CDR3 bases: TGCGCCAGCAGCTGGGCCCTAGCGGGGGAGGTAGATACGCAGTATTTT. Translated: CASSWALAGEVDTQYF.

The chain employs TRBV20-1 and TRBJ1-1; D ambiguous. Per germline, CDR1 DFQATT and CDR2 SNEGSKA (reference sequence). CDR3 length: 12 residues. V dropped 4 bases and J dropped 3 bases, with 9 bases sitting between them. DNA for the CDR3: TGCAGTGCTAACCGCGGCCACACTGAAGCTTTCTTT. Its protein product is CSANRGHTEAFF.

The chain recombines TRBV5-1 with TRBJ2-1; possibly TRBD1 for D (6 bases). The germline V gene encodes CDR1 SGHRS and CDR2 YFSETQ. Trimming removed 2 bases at V and 5 bases at J, with 11 bases between. The CDR3 consists of 14 residues. The CDR3 is CASSFGTPHNEQFF. The DNA of the CDR3 is TGCGCCAGCAGCTTCGGGACACCCCACAATGAGCAGTTCTTC.

The rearrangement links TRBV5-1 to TRBJ1-5, with TRBD1 as a possible D gene (6 bases). V was clipped by 2 bases and J by 8 bases, with 14 bases between them. The CDR3 covers 14 residues. Germline assignment: CDR1 SGHRS and CDR2 YFSETQ. For the CDR3, the DNA is TGCGCCAGCAGCTTCGGTCAGGGGAACGAGCCCCAGCATTTT. Its protein is CASSFGQGNEPQHF. Variable domain in full (rest from reference TRBV5-1 and TRBJ1-5): KAGVTQTPRYLIKTRGQQVTLSCSPISGHRSVSWYQQTPGQGLQFLFEYFSETQRNKGNFPGRFSGRQFSNSRSEMNVSTLELGDSALYLCASSFGQGNEPQHFGDGTRLSIL.

A few counts support this clonotype. V is TRBV5-6 and J is TRBJ1-1, with a tentative D call TRBD1 (6 bases). CDR1 and CDR2 (germline): SGHDT, YYEEEE. The ends were cut back, 4 bases at V and 4 bases at J, with 17 bases in the middle. This CDR3 is built from 15 residues. The CDR3 loop reads CASSGTGHRSTEAFF. The CDR3 DNA is TGTGCCAGCAGCGGAACAGGGCACAGGAGCACTGAAGCTTTCTTT.

On this clonotype: It may be a read error: a sequence one base away is much more abundant. The chain couples TRBV27 to TRBJ2-3, with 14 bases aligning to TRBD2. Germline values: CDR1 MNHEY, CDR2 SMNVEV (reference sequence). This CDR3 has 17 amino acids. V was pared by 5 bases and J by 2 bases, with 6 bases of the junction left unmatched. The CDR3 here is CASSPSTSGGATDTQYF. In DNA, the CDR3 is TGTGCCAGCAGTCCCTCGACTAGCGGGGGGGCCACAGATACGCAGTATTTT.

Of note for this clonotype: This may be a read error: a much more frequent sequence differs by one nucleotide. The gene calls are TRBV7-3 and TRBJ2-1; the D is unclear. CDR1 and CDR2 (germline): SGHTA, FQGTGA. This CDR3 comprises 15 residues. V lost 5 bases and J 2 bases, leaving 13 bases between the germline ends. The CDR3 here is CASSPLDGPYNEQFF. The CDR3, as DNA: TGTGCCAGCAGCCCCCTCGATGGGCCCTACAATGAGCAGTTCTTC. The full variable domain, with the rest looked up from reference TRBV7-3 and TRBJ2-1, is GAGVSQTPSNKVTEKGKYVELRCDPISGHTALYWYRQSLGQGPEFLIYFQGTGAADDSGLPNDRFFAVRPEGSVSTLKIQRTERGDSAVYLCASSPLDGPYNEQFFGPGTRLTVL.

This clonotype was picked up a small number of times. The chain uses TRBV11-2 and TRBJ2-7; 7 nucleotides agree with TRBD1. Germline V gene lookup returns CDR1 SGHAT and CDR2 FQNNGV. The CDR3 runs to 14 residues. Trimming cost V 3 bases and J 3 bases; bases outside gene matches: 5. CDR3 in amino acids: CASSFRGQYYEQYF. CDR3 coding DNA: TGTGCCAGCAGCTTTCGGGGACAGTACTACGAGCAGTACTTC. The full variable domain, in which reference TRBV11-2 and TRBJ2-7 provide the parts outside the CDR3, is EAGVAQSPRYKIIEKRQSVAFWCNPISGHATLYWYQQILGQGPKLLIQFQNNGVVDDSQLPKDRFSAERLKGVDSTLKIQPAKLEDSAVYLCASSFRGQYYEQYFGPGTRLTVT.

This clonotype was found a few times. This chain joins TRBV5-1 and TRBJ2-7; 11 bases agree with TRBD2. CDR3 length: 15 amino acids. CDR1 is SGHRS and CDR2 is YFSETQ in the germline V gene. Losses at the gene ends were 4 bases for V and 7 bases for J; bases not matched to a gene: 10. This CDR3 is CASSPGLAGGGEQYF. The DNA for the CDR3 is TGCGCCAGCAGCCCCGGACTAGCGGGTGGGGGGGAGCAGTACTTC.

This clonotype showed up just a few times. J is TRBJ1-5 and V is TRBV28; unclear D gene. CDR3 length: 15 residues. Trimming took 6 bases from V and 1 from J, leaving 13 bases between them. Germline V CDR1 and CDR2: MDHEN, SYDVKM. The CDR3 sequence: CASRGGNGSNQPQHF. Written as DNA, the CDR3 is TGTGCCAGCAGGGGAGGGAACGGGAGCAATCAGCCCCAGCATTTT.

This clonotype was detected many times. At one end, the junction sequence differs from germline, possibly due to a read error. The chain carries TRBV4-2 and TRBJ2-2; D may correspond to TRBD1 or TRBD2 (6 bases each). Germline values: CDR1 LGHNA, CDR2 YNFKEQ. This CDR3 is 16 amino acids long. In nucleotides, the CDR3 is TGTGCCAGCAGCAAAGATAGTAGGGGGGCCGGCGGGGAGCTGTTTTTT. Protein sequence: CASSKDSRGAGGELFF.

This clonotype came up many times. The rearrangement uses TRBV11-2 and TRBJ1-2; possible D gene TRBD1, 5 bases. Germline CDR1 is SGHAT and CDR2 is FQNNGV. The length of the CDR3 is 14 residues. Trimming removed 5 bases at V and 4 bases at J, with 14 bases between. DNA of the CDR3: TGTGCCAGCAGCCCCTGGGACGCCACCTATGGCTACACCTTC. Translated, it gives CASSPWDATYGYTF. The variable domain in full, completed from reference TRBV11-2 and TRBJ1-2, reads EAGVAQSPRYKIIEKRQSVAFWCNPISGHATLYWYQQILGQGPKLLIQFQNNGVVDDSQLPKDRFSAERLKGVDSTLKIQPAKLEDSAVYLCASSPWDATYGYTFGSGTRLTVV.